One sample yielded the 23 T cell receptor beta chains listed below, sequenced in a study of blood T cell repertoires in COVID-19. The protocol was immunoSEQ multiplex PCR, while the TCRdb copy is restricted to in-frame clones and leaves out a portion. In the table there are about 190,000 clones, 88% of which are singletons. The source material was peripheral blood. The receptors were sampled from a man between 18 and 35 years old with active or convalescent COVID-19.

This clone appeared a few times. This chain joins TRBV9 and TRBJ2-2; D not resolved. Germline V lookup: CDR1 SGDLS, CDR2 YYNGEE. V was pared by 0 bases and J by 9 bases, with 9 bases between. The CDR3 sequence is 13 residues long. CDR3 nucleotide sequence: TGTGCCAGCAGCGTAGAGGAGTTCCGGGAGCTGTTTTTT. It yields the protein CASSVEEFRELFF.

The chain joins TRBV9 to TRBJ1-1; D is uncertain. V lost 4 bases and J lost 5, with 12 bases in between. In germline, CDR1 is SGDLS, CDR2 YYNGEE. This CDR3 region has 13 residues. The CDR3 sequence is CASSRDVETEAFF. The CDR3 coding sequence is TGTGCCAGCAGCCGGGATGTGGAGACTGAAGCTTTCTTT.

The chain uses TRBV18 and TRBJ2-5, with TRBD2 as a possible D gene (5 bases). Germline CDR1 reads KGHSH; CDR2 reads LQKENI. CDR3 size: 16 residues. Trimming shortened V by 0 bases and J by 6 bases, and 17 bases separated the two germline ends. The CDR3 protein is CASSPPGSGPGKTQYF. CDR3 nucleotide sequence: TGTGCCAGCTCACCACCGGGCAGCGGCCCGGGAAAGACCCAGTACTTC.

J is TRBJ1-2 and V is TRBV9; TRBD1 matches 12 bases. V was pared by 4 bases and J by 2 bases, with 3 bases of the junction left unmatched. CDR1 is SGDLS, CDR2 YYNGEE, per germline. CDR3 length: 15 residues. The CDR3 DNA follows: TGTGCCAGCAGCCTCGGGACAGGGGGCAACTATGGCTACACCTTC. This codes for CASSLGTGGNYGYTF.

The chain uses TRBV19 and TRBJ1-5; 7 bases map to TRBD1. CDR3 length: 16 amino acids. CDR1 and CDR2 (germline): LNHDA, SQIVND (reference sequence). Trimming removed 0 bases from V and 4 bases from J; junction bases left unmatched: 6. As DNA, the CDR3 is TGTGCCAGTAGTATAGAGCAGGGGGTTGGAAATCAGCCCCAGCATTTT. This encodes CASSIEQGVGNQPQHF.

The chain joins TRBV15 to TRBJ2-7; D remains unclear. Germline loops: CDR1 LNHNV, CDR2 YYDKDF (reference sequence). V lost 0 bases and J 4 bases, leaving 7 bases between the germline ends. The CDR3 sequence is 13 residues long. The CDR3 reads CATSRDGLYEQYF. In nucleotides, the CDR3 is TGTGCCACCAGCAGAGATGGGCTGTACGAGCAGTACTTC.

Only a few counts were recorded for this clone. The chain combines TRBV5-1 with TRBJ1-6, with a weak D call TRBD1 (5 bases). The length of the CDR3 is 15 residues. V lost 1 base, J lost 7 bases, and 12 bases lay in between. Germline values: CDR1 SGHRS, CDR2 YFSETQ. CDR3 nucleotide sequence: TGCGCCAGCAGCTTGCAGGGCCGCCACAATTCACCCCTCCACTTT. It is translated as CASSLQGRHNSPLHF.

This chain uses TRBV2 with TRBJ2-1; 9 positions agree with TRBD2. V lost 1 base, J lost 6 bases, and 4 bases stayed unmatched. Looked up from germline, CDR1 is SNHLY and CDR2 is FYNNEI. The CDR3 contains 15 residues. CDR3 loop: CASSEGGSGGNEQFF. CDR3 bases: TGTGCCAGCAGTGAAGGGGGTAGCGGGGGCAATGAGCAGTTCTTC. Filled out from reference TRBV2 and TRBJ2-1, the complete variable domain reads EPEVTQTPSHQVTQMGQEVILRCVPISNHLYFYWYRQILGQKVEFLVSFYNNEISEKSEIFDDQFSVERPDGSNFTLKIRSTKLEDSAMYFCASSEGGSGGNEQFFGPGTRLTVL.

The chain uses TRBV4-1 and TRBJ1-2; TRBD1 agrees at 8 bases. Germline lookup yields CDR1 MGHRA and CDR2 YSYEKL. The CDR3 spans 16 residues. V dropped 0 bases and J dropped 8; count of bases not matched to a gene: 11. The CDR3 spells CASSQEGRRGRGGYTF. The CDR3 nucleotides are TGCGCCAGCAGCCAAGAGGGGCGCAGGGGGCGAGGGGGCTACACCTTC.

The V call is TRBV25-1, the J call TRBJ1-1; TRBD1 matches 7 bases. Germline CDR1 and CDR2: MGHDK and SYGVNS. CDR3 length: 13 residues. Germline trimming cut 8 bases from V and 5 bases from J; bases unmatched to any gene: 8. CDR3 loop: CASRTGVGTEAFF. In nucleotides, the CDR3 is TGTGCCAGCCGAACAGGGGTGGGTACTGAAGCTTTCTTT.

In its sample, this clone was seen once. This chain links TRBV6-1 with TRBJ1-1; D is undetermined. The CDR3 is 15 amino acids. The germline gives CDR1 MNHNS, CDR2 SASEGT. The V end was cut by 1 base, the J end by 3 bases, with 12 bases between. The CDR3 loop reads CASSEVIFGHTEAFF. CDR3 nucleotide sequence: TGTGCCAGCAGTGAAGTTATCTTCGGTCACACTGAAGCTTTCTTT.

This chain links TRBV6-5 with TRBJ2-5, with TRBD2 matching 10 bases. V shed 7 bases, J shed 1 base, and the junction held 6 bases outside the gene matches. Germline lookup yields CDR1 MNHEY and CDR2 SVGAGI. CDR3 length: 15 residues. The CDR3 nucleotides are TGTGCCAGCACTTGGTCTAGCGGGAGCCAAGAGACCCAGTACTTC. It is translated as CASTWSSGSQETQYF.

This chain links TRBV5-1 with TRBJ1-1; TRBD1 agrees at 7 bases. Germline loops: CDR1 SGHRS, CDR2 YFSETQ. CDR3 size: 13 residues. V gave up 4 bases and J gave up 6 bases; unmatched junction bases: 6. The CDR3 sequence: CASSRTGQPEAFF. CDR3 sequence (DNA): TGCGCCAGCAGCCGGACAGGCCAGCCTGAAGCTTTCTTT.

This chain connects TRBV23-1 to TRBJ1-3; D is undetermined. TRBV23-1 falls under the ORF class, with uncertain function. The CDR3 runs 15 residues. V lost 0 bases, J lost 4 bases, and 10 bases lay in between. Here the CDR3 DNA reads TGCGCCAGCAGTCAATCAAGCGGGTTGGGAAACACCATATATTTT. This codes for CASSQSSGLGNTIYF.

The CDR3: CASSLATGIYGYTF. Written as DNA, the CDR3 is TGTGCCAGCAGCTTAGCGACAGGGATCTATGGCTACACCTTC. The rearrangement links TRBV7-9 to TRBJ1-2; 7 bases are a match to TRBD1. The CDR3 is made up of 14 amino acids. J gave up 4 bases and V 0 bases, and 2 bases lay outside the gene matches. Germline values: CDR1 SEHNR, CDR2 FQNEAQ (reference sequence).

This chain uses TRBV9 with TRBJ1-2, with TRBD1 matching over 9 bases. Unmatched junction bases numbered 7, after V lost 3 bases and J lost 7 bases. This CDR3 is built from 14 residues. CDR1 SGDLS and CDR2 YYNGEE come from the germline V gene. In nucleotides, the CDR3 is TGTGCCAGCAGCGGGACAGGGGCGGGGGTTGGCTACACCTTC. Protein product: CASSGTGAGVGYTF.

This chain links TRBV20-1 with TRBJ2-7; 7 positions agree with TRBD1. CDR3 size: 15 residues. Germline CDR1 and CDR2: DFQATT and SNEGSKA (reference sequence). V shed 3 bases, J shed 2 bases, and the junction held 10 bases outside the gene matches. CDR3 in DNA: TGCAGTGCTAGTTTGGGACAGAGGCCCACCTACGAGCAGTACTTC. It codes for CSASLGQRPTYEQYF.

V is TRBV11-2 and J is TRBJ2-7; unclear D gene. Between the trimmed V and J ends, which lost 0 bases and 5 bases, there was a span of 11 bases. In germline, CDR1 is SGHAT, CDR2 FQNNGV. CDR3 length: 14 amino acids. CDR3 sequence reads: CASSLDGQSHEQYF. The DNA of the CDR3 is TGTGCCAGCAGCTTAGATGGTCAGTCTCACGAGCAGTACTTC.

This chain uses TRBV7-9 with TRBJ2-3; 11 positions match TRBD2. CDR3 size: 17 residues. The V gene end was trimmed by 4 bases and the J gene end by 5 bases; junction bases not matched to a gene: 11. CDR1 is SEHNR, CDR2 FQNEAQ, per germline (reference sequence). CDR3 DNA sequence: TGTGCCAGCAGCTACGGGACTAGCGGCCCGATGGGAGATACGCAGTATTTT. Residues: CASSYGTSGPMGDTQYF.

The rearrangement joins TRBV19 to TRBJ1-5; D is uncertain. Germline lookup yields CDR1 LNHDA and CDR2 SQIVND (reference sequence). V shed 4 bases and J shed 0 bases, with 13 bases lying between them. The CDR3 totals 16 residues. The CDR3 spells CASSTLLAHSNQPQHF. DNA for the CDR3: TGTGCCAGTAGTACCCTCCTGGCCCATAGCAATCAGCCCCAGCATTTT.

V and J are TRBV7-2 and TRBJ1-2; D might be TRBD1 (5 bases). This CDR3 spans 14 amino acids. The V and J ends lost 4 bases and 2 bases respectively, with 11 bases between them. Germline-derived CDR1 and CDR2 are SGHTA and FQGNSA. Written as DNA, the CDR3 is TGTGCCAGCAGCTCAAACAGGATCAACTATGGCTACACCTTC. Residues: CASSSNRINYGYTF.

The count of this clone is one. This chain joins TRBV11-2 and TRBJ2-7, with a possible D match to TRBD1 (6 bases). The CDR3 length is 13 residues. From germline, CDR1 is SGHAT and CDR2 FQNNGV. V was trimmed by 0 bases and J by 3 bases, leaving 6 bases between them. Here the CDR3 DNA reads TGTGCCAGCAGCTTAGACAGGGGCTACGAGCAGTACTTC. Its translation: CASSLDRGYEQYF.

V is TRBV6-1 and J is TRBJ2-7; 8 bases are a match to TRBD2. The CDR3 totals 15 residues. Germline trimming cut 2 bases from V and 5 bases from J; bases unmatched to any gene: 8. CDR1 and CDR2 (germline): MNHNS, SASEGT. CDR3 nucleotide sequence: TGTGCCAGCAGTGAATTGAGCGGGAGTTTTGACGAGCAGTACTTC. Residues: CASSELSGSFDEQYF.